The text below deals with one T cell receptor (beta chain). Its antigen is undetermined. This sample is drawn from a study of T cell responses to AZD1222 COVID-19 vaccine. This CDR3 contains 14 residues. From germline, CDR1 is MGHRA and CDR2 YSYEKL. The V end was cut by 6 bases, the J end by 9 bases, with 18 bases between. Assay used: immunoSEQ multiplex PCR; TCRdb lists only in-frame clones, some missing. The sample shows approximately 150,000 clones, roughly 90% of them seen only once. Study-level results: CD4 TCRs covered the whole spike, strongest at regions 160-218 and 743-854.

The source was peripheral blood, collected on day 0 of AZD1222 vaccination. V gene TRBV4-1 combines with J gene TRBJ1-5; D is perhaps TRBD1 (6 bases). This clonotype was obtained from an adult in good health. This chain's CDR3 is CASRPEPQGGPQHF. The CDR3 DNA is TGCGCCAGCAGACCCGAACCACAGGGAGGGCCCCAGCATTTT.